The 25 T cell receptor beta chains below all came from one sample that was sequenced in a study of T cells after yellow fever vaccination. TCRdb independently ran MiXCR on the 5' RACE reads; one entry per CDR3 protein. This sample has 620,000 or so distinct CDR3 sequences, with roughly 17% found just once. The source material was PBMCs, sampled 5 days after the first yellow fever vaccination. The source is a man aged 18-30 years who received the YFV17D yellow fever vaccine.

The chain is built from TRBV7-8 and TRBJ2-6; 7 nucleotides agree with TRBD1. CDR3 size: 18 residues. The germline gives CDR1 SGHVS, CDR2 FQNEAQ. V lost 5 bases, J lost 0 bases, and 10 bases stayed unmatched. The CDR3 DNA follows: TGTGCCAGCAGCAAGAGACAGGGAAGGGTCTCTGGGGCCAACGTCCTGACTTTC. Amino acids: CASSKRQGRVSGANVLTF.

This clonotype has ten or more counts. The chain links TRBV6-2 or TRBV6-3 to TRBJ2-7; D is uncertain. Germline V gene sequence: CDR1 MNHEY, CDR2 SVGEGT. The CDR3 contains 13 residues. The V gene lost 4 bases and the J gene lost 1 base, with 8 bases spanning the gap. The CDR3: CASSSPYSYEQYV. In DNA, the CDR3 is TGTGCCAGCAGTTCACCGTATTCCTACGAGCAGTACGTC.

The V gene is TRBV4-2, the J gene TRBJ2-7; 8 bases map to TRBD1. Trimming removed 2 bases from V and 3 bases from J; junction bases left unmatched: 6. The V gene's germline CDR1 is LGHNA and CDR2 YNFKEQ. This CDR3 contains 15 residues. CDR3 bases: TGTGCCAGCAGCCAAAATCTCAGGGGGCTCTACGAGCAGTACTTC. This encodes CASSQNLRGLYEQYF.

The chain links TRBV4-2 to TRBJ2-3; D is perhaps TRBD2 (6 bases). The V end lost 1 base, the J end lost 0 bases, and 17 bases lay between the germline ends. The CDR3 is made up of 18 amino acids. The germline CDR1 and CDR2 sequences are LGHNA and YNFKEQ. The CDR3 DNA follows: TGTGCCAGCAGCCAAGTATCCACCGGGACTGCCAGCACAGATACGCAGTATTTT. Translated, it gives CASSQVSTGTASTDTQYF.

The J gene is TRBJ2-6, the V gene TRBV5-1; D remains ambiguous. The CDR3 extends over 14 amino acids. Germline CDR1 SGHRS, CDR2 YFSETQ. V shed 6 bases and J shed 2 bases, with 9 bases lying between them. The CDR3 sequence is CASTPWAGANVLTF. CDR3 coding DNA: TGCGCCAGCACCCCATGGGCTGGGGCCAACGTCCTGACTTTC.

The table lists this clonotype with a few counts. This chain uses TRBV5-8 with TRBJ2-7; TRBD1 matches at 9 bases. Germline V gives CDR1 SGHTS, CDR2 YDEGEE. V gave up 4 bases and J gave up 3 bases; unmatched junction bases: 8. The CDR3 runs 15 residues. The CDR3 loop reads CASSIRDRGNYEQYF. The CDR3 nucleotides are TGTGCCAGCAGCATAAGAGACAGGGGGAACTACGAGCAGTACTTC.

The CDR3, as DNA: TGTGCCAGCAGCTTAAGGGGGCCGCGTCACGAGCAGTACGTC. It specifies CASSLRGPRHEQYV. The genes are TRBV7-6 and TRBJ2-7, with 7 bases aligning to TRBD1. Germline V CDR1 and CDR2: SGHVS, FNYEAQ. The CDR3 length is 14 residues. J gave up 5 bases and V 2 bases, and 6 bases lay outside the gene matches.

This clonotype was seen a handful of times. The genes are TRBV4-1 and TRBJ1-5; D is unclear. Germline V gene lookup returns CDR1 MGHRA and CDR2 YSYEKL. The CDR3 is made up of 13 amino acids. Trimming removed 4 bases at V and 5 bases at J, with 9 bases between. CDR3 DNA sequence: TGCGCCAGCAGCCGCGTCCCTTATCAGCCCCAGCATTTT. Translation: CASSRVPYQPQHF.

The J gene is TRBJ2-7, the V gene TRBV10-3, with TRBD2 matching 7 bases. Trimming cost V 4 bases and J 7 bases; bases outside gene matches: 4. The CDR3 covers 12 residues. The germline V gene encodes CDR1 ENHRY and CDR2 SYGVKD. In nucleotides, the CDR3 is TGTGCCATCAGTGGACTAGCTCGGGAGCAGTACTTC. Residues: CAISGLAREQYF.

This clonotype was picked up a small number of times. The chain recombines TRBV27 with TRBJ2-1; 7 bases agree with TRBD1. CDR3 length: 14 residues. Germline CDR1 reads MNHEY; CDR2 reads SMNVEV (reference sequence). V trimming: 1 base; J trimming: 6 bases; junction bases outside the gene matches: 3. The CDR3 is CASSLYRGFNEQFF. The CDR3 DNA reads as TGTGCCAGCAGTTTATACAGGGGTTTCAATGAGCAGTTCTTC.

This clonotype appeared many times. The V gene is TRBV4-1, the J gene TRBJ1-4; no definite D call. CDR1 MGHRA and CDR2 YSYEKL come from the germline V gene. This CDR3 region has 13 residues. V lost 1 base and J 8 bases, leaving 8 bases between the germline ends. The CDR3 DNA is TGCGCCAGCAGCCAAGGGGTTTTAGAAAAACTGTTTTTT. Its translation is CASSQGVLEKLFF.

This clonotype showed up just a few times. The genes are TRBV18 and TRBJ1-1; perhaps TRBD1 as D (5 bases). Germline V gene sequence: CDR1 KGHSH, CDR2 LQKENI. V lost 1 base, J lost 5 bases, and 14 bases lay in between. CDR3 size: 15 residues. The CDR3, as DNA: TGTGCCAGCTCACCACTCGTCGGGGCTGGGACTGAAGCTTTCTTT. As protein: CASSPLVGAGTEAFF.

The V call is TRBV7-3, the J call TRBJ2-1, with a tentative D call TRBD2 (5 bases). Germline loops: CDR1 SGHTA, CDR2 FQGTGA. This CDR3 comprises 12 residues. V was trimmed by 8 bases and J by 8 bases, leaving 13 bases between them. The CDR3 reads CASSGDYDEQFF. In DNA, the CDR3 is TGTGCCAGCTCGGGCGACTATGATGAGCAGTTCTTC.

This chain uses TRBV20-1 with TRBJ2-1; D not resolved. The V end was cut by 3 bases, the J end by 10 bases, with 19 bases between. The CDR3 spans 14 residues. Germline CDR1 and CDR2: DFQATT and SNEGSKA (reference sequence). The CDR3 spells CSASVAYLANEQFF. CDR3 in DNA: TGCAGTGCTAGTGTGGCGTACCTTGCCAACGAGCAGTTCTTC.

This clonotype was detected a few times. In nucleotides, the CDR3 is TGCGCCAGCAGCTTAGACGGGGGGCGGTACCAAGAGACCCAGTACTTC. It translates to CASSLDGGRYQETQYF. The chain is built from TRBV5-1 and TRBJ2-5; a possible D gene is TRBD2 (7 bases). Trimming shortened V by 2 bases and J by 0 bases, and 14 bases separated the two germline ends. CDR1 SGHRS and CDR2 YFSETQ come from the germline V gene. The CDR3 covers 16 residues. The full variable domain, with the rest looked up from reference TRBV5-1 and TRBJ2-5, is KAGVTQTPRYLIKTRGQQVTLSCSPISGHRSVSWYQQTPGQGLQFLFEYFSETQRNKGNFPGRFSGRQFSNSRSEMNVSTLELGDSALYLCASSLDGGRYQETQYFGPGTRLLVL.

This chain connects TRBV7-2 to TRBJ2-7; D gene unclear. The CDR3 has 14 amino acids. Germline V lookup: CDR1 SGHTA, CDR2 FQGNSA. V was cut by 2 bases and J by 6 bases, with 14 bases left in between. CDR3 nucleotide sequence: TGTGCCAGCAGCTTACGATGGGATCTGAGCGAGCAGTACTTC. Translated, it gives CASSLRWDLSEQYF.

The chain is built from TRBV29-1 and TRBJ1-5; D not resolved. CDR1 is SQVTM, CDR2 ANQGSEA, per germline. This CDR3 is built from 13 residues. The V end was cut by 4 bases, the J end by 0 bases, with 7 bases between. The CDR3 region is CSVADNSNQPQHF. The CDR3 DNA reads as TGCAGCGTTGCAGATAATAGCAATCAGCCCCAGCATTTT.

The table lists this clonotype with a few counts. V usage is TRBV4-3 and J usage is TRBJ2-2, with 8 bases aligning to TRBD1. The V gene end was trimmed by 0 bases and the J gene end by 1 base; junction bases not matched to a gene: 7. The germline V gene encodes CDR1 LGHNA and CDR2 YSLEER. The CDR3 length is 18 residues. The CDR3 spells CASSQDRRDRWNTGELFF. The CDR3 nucleotides read TGCGCCAGCAGCCAAGATAGGAGGGACAGGTGGAACACCGGGGAGCTGTTTTTT.

The rearrangement links TRBV12-3 or TRBV12-4 to TRBJ2-1; no firm D call. Trimming removed 0 bases at V and 0 bases at J, with 12 bases between. The CDR3 loop spans 17 amino acids. CDR3 region: CASSLALSQLSYNEQFF. The CDR3 region has the DNA TGTGCCAGCAGTTTAGCCCTCAGCCAACTCTCCTACAATGAGCAGTTCTTC.

The chain couples TRBV23-1 to TRBJ1-4; D is unclear. TRBV23-1 is noted as an ORF with a role that remains uncertain. The CDR3 is made up of 20 amino acids. The ends were cut back, 2 bases at V and 0 bases at J, with 22 bases in the middle. The CDR3 loop reads CASSQPSRDLPVATNEKLFF. The CDR3 DNA reads as TGCGCCAGCAGTCAACCGAGCCGAGACTTGCCGGTTGCAACTAATGAAAAACTGTTTTTT.

This clonotype was detected a few times. CDR3 protein: CATSRDNSQREKLFF. CDR3 sequence (DNA): TGTGCCACCAGCAGAGATAACAGCCAGAGGGAAAAACTGTTTTTT. This chain links TRBV15 with TRBJ1-4; unclear D gene. Looked up from germline, CDR1 is LNHNV and CDR2 is YYDKDF (reference sequence). The CDR3 runs to 15 residues. The V end was cut by 0 bases, the J end by 8 bases, with 13 bases between.

This clonotype was seen at least ten times. V usage is TRBV20-1 and J usage is TRBJ2-1; 9 bases are a match to TRBD1. The length of the CDR3 is 15 residues. CDR1 is DFQATT and CDR2 is SNEGSKA in the germline V gene (reference sequence). Trimming removed 6 bases from V and 9 bases from J; junction bases left unmatched: 15. The CDR3 here is CSARAGTGYAVEQFF. The CDR3 DNA sequence: TGCAGTGCGCGCGCCGGGACAGGGTATGCCGTTGAGCAGTTCTTC.

The table lists this clonotype with a few counts. The chain carries TRBV7-9 and TRBJ2-1; D is unresolved. Trimming pared 5 bases from V and 2 bases from J, leaving 4 bases between. Germline CDR1 and CDR2: SEHNR and FQNEAQ (reference sequence). The CDR3 totals 12 residues. This CDR3 is CASSVTYNEQFF. CDR3 bases: TGTGCCAGCAGCGTCACCTACAATGAGCAGTTCTTC.

The chain couples TRBV30 to TRBJ2-1; D unclear. The CDR3 is 12 amino acids. The germline V and J ends were trimmed by 2 bases and 8 bases, with 10 bases remaining between them. Germline lookup yields CDR1 GTSNPN and CDR2 SVGIG (reference sequence). The CDR3 nucleotides are TGTGCCTGGAGTCCCTTTGGGGATGAGCAGTTCTTC. Protein: CAWSPFGDEQFF.

This clonotype has just a few counts. The chain carries TRBV28 and TRBJ1-1; D ambiguous. CDR3 length: 14 residues. V was trimmed by 7 bases and J by 1 base, leaving 13 bases between them. CDR1 and CDR2 from the germline V gene are MDHEN and SYDVKM. The DNA of the CDR3 is TGTGCCAGCAAAGGGCACCTTAGGAACACTGAAGCTTTCTTT. Translating gives CASKGHLRNTEAFF.